This TCR beta chain stems from a study of cytotoxic CD8 clonotypes in ibrutinib-treated CLL. Sequenced by immunoSEQ multiplex PCR; TCRdb stores in-frame clones only, minus some. Found here are over 6,500 clones, 60% to 80% of them singletons; the top ten hold 38%. V lost 4 bases and J 1 base, leaving 6 bases between the germline ends. This CDR3 spans 12 amino acids. The germline V gene has CDR1 SGDLS and CDR2 YYNGEE. J is TRBJ2-7 and V is TRBV9, with TRBD2 as a possible D gene (5 bases). The source of this sequence is a human donor with chronic lymphocytic leukemia. The input for sequencing was PBMCs, taken before ibrutinib treatment. CDR3 sequence reads: CASSPGSYEQYF. The CDR3 DNA reads as TGTGCCAGCAGCCCGGGATCCTACGAGCAGTACTTC.